The next 10 T cell receptor beta chains were all read from a single sample in a study of Ad26.COV2.S vaccination and SARS-CoV-2 variants. Noted treatment: 19 received Ad26.COV2.S at low or high dose, single or two shots; five or six received placebo; per-sample allocation not given. Day 63 after the first injection of vaccine or placebo was the sampling time. Sequenced by immunoSEQ multiplex PCR; TCRdb stores in-frame clones only, minus some. The repertoire holds about 390,000 clones, with about 88% as singletons. Sequences were derived from peripheral blood, sampled in a trial of Ad26.COV2.S vaccine versus placebo. These receptors came from a person aged 18 to 65 who received the Ad26.COV2.S COVID-19 vaccine or a placebo.

The chain links TRBV6-2 or TRBV6-3 to TRBJ2-1; TRBD2 aligns across 8 bases. Germline V gene lookup returns CDR1 MNHEY and CDR2 SVGEGT. The CDR3 is 17 residues long. Trimming cost V 4 bases and J 6 bases; bases outside gene matches: 14. The CDR3 here is CASSFIFEGLDINEQFF. In DNA form, the CDR3 reads TGTGCCAGCAGTTTTATTTTCGAGGGACTAGATATCAATGAGCAGTTCTTC.

The J gene is TRBJ1-2, the V gene TRBV15, with TRBD1 matching 8 bases. Germline V gene data show CDR1 as LNHNV and CDR2 as YYDKDF (reference sequence). The CDR3 contains 14 residues. Losses at the gene ends were 0 bases for V and 4 bases for J; bases not matched to a gene: 1. CDR3 sequence reads: CATSRDGQGYGYTF. Written as DNA, the CDR3 is TGTGCCACCAGCAGAGATGGACAGGGCTATGGCTACACCTTC.

The V call is TRBV21-1, the J call TRBJ1-1. TRBV21-1 is given as a pseudogene. This CDR3 comprises 18 residues. CDR3 protein: CASSKVDRGEQDTTEAFF. The CDR3 bases are TGTGCCAGCAGCAAAGTTGATAGGGGGGAACAAGACACGACGGAAGCTTTCTTT.

The rearrangement uses TRBV9 and TRBJ2-5; D is perhaps TRBD1 or TRBD2 (5 bases each). CDR3 size: 14 residues. Between the trimmed V and J ends, which lost 2 bases and 4 bases, there was a span of 12 bases. Germline lookup yields CDR1 SGDLS and CDR2 YYNGEE. In nucleotides, the CDR3 is TGTGCCAGCAGCGTTTCGCCCGGGACAGAGACCCAGTACTTC. This sequence encodes CASSVSPGTETQYF.

V gene TRBV15 combines with J gene TRBJ1-5, with 10 bases that match TRBD1. Germline values: CDR1 LNHNV, CDR2 YYDKDF (reference sequence). Trimming cost V 9 bases and J 7 bases; bases outside gene matches: 12. The CDR3 length is 15 residues. The CDR3 DNA reads TGTGCCACGTCGGACGACAGGGGGCAAGGGCAGCCCCAGCATTTT. Protein sequence: CATSDDRGQGQPQHF.

The CDR3, as DNA: TGTGCCAGCAGCGTAGTCAGGGAAGATACGCAGTATTTT. Translating it yields CASSVVREDTQYF. The chain is built from TRBV9 and TRBJ2-3, with D possibly matching TRBD1 (5 bases). CDR3 size: 13 residues. Trimming cost V 0 bases and J 5 bases, with 7 bases left between them. CDR1 and CDR2 (germline): SGDLS, YYNGEE.

The chain carries TRBV29-1 and TRBJ2-3; D remains ambiguous. This CDR3 has 14 amino acids. Trimming shortened V by 2 bases and J by 0 bases, and 9 bases separated the two germline ends. Germline-derived CDR1 and CDR2 are SQVTM and ANQGSEA. CDR3 amino acids: CSVEPDTSTDTQYF. In DNA form, the CDR3 reads TGCAGCGTTGAACCGGATACTAGCACAGATACGCAGTATTTT.

The J gene is TRBJ1-1, the V gene TRBV4-3; D call uncertain. This CDR3 contains 13 residues. Germline CDR1 LGHNA, CDR2 YSLEER. V lost 0 bases and J 6 bases, leaving 8 bases between the germline ends. The CDR3 spells CASSQDSGSEAFF. The DNA of the CDR3 is TGCGCCAGCAGCCAAGATTCCGGTTCTGAAGCTTTCTTT.

The J gene is TRBJ2-1, the V gene TRBV10-1, with 11 bases identical to TRBD1. This CDR3 region has 15 residues. Losses at the gene ends were 7 bases for V and 7 bases for J; bases not matched to a gene: 9. CDR1 is WNHNN and CDR2 is SYGVQD in the germline V gene (reference sequence). Here the CDR3 reads CASTTGTGGKNEQFF. The CDR3 DNA reads as TGCGCCAGCACCACCGGGACAGGGGGTAAGAATGAGCAGTTCTTC.

The gene calls are TRBV6-6 and TRBJ2-7; D is unclear. Trimming removed 7 bases at V and 0 bases at J, with 16 bases between. Germline V gene data show CDR1 as MNHNY and CDR2 as SVGAGI (reference sequence). This CDR3 region has 15 residues. The CDR3 spells CASTLTGASSYEQYF. In DNA, the CDR3 is TGTGCCAGCACCTTAACCGGAGCAAGCTCCTACGAGCAGTACTTC.